These 10 T cell receptor beta chains were sequenced from one sample in a study of OX40 agonist ivuxolimab in advanced cancers. Library preparation used the immunoSEQ multiplex PCR assay. Imported from immuneACCESS, the table was reduced by TCRdb to in-frame sequences with V and J called. These copies leave out some clones; in studies compared against another copy, an unresolved V gene accounts for under half, and the cause of the remainder is not known. Within this sample are 25,000 or so clones, with 80% to 90% of them counted one time only. Clones ranked in the top ten supply 9.5% to 10% of the sample. Sequences were derived from CD4+ or CD8+ T cells sorted from blood, sampled in a trial of the OX40 agonist ivuxolimab. The receptors originated from an adult with an advanced solid tumor such as melanoma, head and neck, liver or kidney cancer.

The CDR3 DNA is TGTGCCAGCAGACAGGGGTTTACTGAAGCTTTCTTT. It translates to CASRQGFTEAFF. The chain employs TRBV6-1 and TRBJ1-1, with 7 bases that match TRBD1. Germline lookup yields CDR1 MNHNS and CDR2 SASEGT. J gave up 5 bases and V 6 bases, and 3 bases lay outside the gene matches. This CDR3 region has 12 residues.

J is TRBJ2-3 and V is TRBV7-2; the D gene is possibly TRBD2 (5 bases). V was pared by 6 bases and J by 2 bases, with 18 bases between. The CDR3 consists of 16 residues. Germline V gene lookup returns CDR1 SGHTA and CDR2 FQGNSA. The CDR3 sequence is CASSPDYASLTDTQYF. The CDR3 DNA sequence: TGTGCCAGCAGTCCTGACTACGCGTCCCTCACAGATACGCAGTATTTT.

V usage is TRBV19 and J usage is TRBJ1-2, with 8 bases lining up with TRBD1. Germline-derived CDR1 and CDR2 are LNHDA and SQIVND (reference sequence). The CDR3 totals 13 residues. V trimming: 7 bases; J trimming: 6 bases; junction bases outside the gene matches: 7. The CDR3, as DNA: TGTGCCAGTAACCCGCAGGGGGCCGATGGCTACACCTTC. Translation: CASNPQGADGYTF.

V and J are TRBV28 and TRBJ1-1; TRBD1 matches 8 bases. Germline lookup yields CDR1 MDHEN and CDR2 SYDVKM. This CDR3 has 13 amino acids. V lost 5 bases to trimming and J lost 10 bases; unmatched junction nucleotides: 9. CDR3 sequence (DNA): TGTGCCAGCAGTCCTGGACAGGGCAATGTAGCTTTCTTT. It codes for CASSPGQGNVAFF.

This clone was counted a single time. The chain couples TRBV6-1 to TRBJ2-7; 9 bases fit TRBD2. The CDR3 has 15 residues. J was trimmed by 2 bases and V by 0 bases; bases with no gene match: 2. Germline assignment: CDR1 MNHNS and CDR2 SASEGT. The DNA for the CDR3 is TGTGCCAGCAGTGAAGCAGCGGGGGGTGCCTACGAGCAGTACTTC. Translation: CASSEAAGGAYEQYF.

V usage is TRBV5-4 and J usage is TRBJ2-1; D is unresolved. The CDR3 loop spans 13 amino acids. The germline CDR1 and CDR2 sequences are SGHNT and YYREEE (reference sequence). V dropped 0 bases and J dropped 6 bases, with 7 bases sitting between them. As DNA, the CDR3 is TGTGCCAGCAGCTTGGATCTAGTCAATGAGCAGTTCTTC. Translation gives CASSLDLVNEQFF.

The chain carries TRBV27 and TRBJ2-3; D is perhaps TRBD2 (5 bases). V dropped 5 bases and J dropped 9 bases, with 15 bases sitting between them. Germline-derived CDR1 and CDR2 are MNHEY and SMNVEV (reference sequence). The CDR3 loop spans 13 amino acids. CDR3 sequence (DNA): TGTGCCAGCAGTCCCCCGGACCGCGGGACGCAGTATTTT. This gives the protein CASSPPDRGTQYF.

V is TRBV7-3 and J is TRBJ1-2; D not certain. Trimming removed 2 bases at V and 8 bases at J, with 9 bases between. This CDR3 spans 12 amino acids. Germline V gene data show CDR1 as SGHTA and CDR2 as FQGTGA. The CDR3 region is CASSLWYRGYTF. The CDR3 DNA is TGTGCCAGCAGCTTATGGTATCGGGGCTACACCTTC.

The chain is built from TRBV19 and TRBJ1-5; D may be TRBD1 (5 bases). The germline V and J ends were trimmed by 7 bases and 4 bases, with 11 bases remaining between them. The CDR3 sequence is 13 residues long. Germline-derived CDR1 and CDR2 are LNHDA and SQIVND (reference sequence). The chain's CDR3 is CASKRQGNQPQHF. The CDR3 coding sequence is TGTGCCAGTAAGCGCCAGGGAAATCAGCCCCAGCATTTT.

This chain links TRBV27 with TRBJ2-4, with 10 nucleotides matching TRBD1. Germline V gene lookup returns CDR1 MNHEY and CDR2 SMNVEV (reference sequence). Losses at the gene ends were 2 bases for V and 7 bases for J; bases not matched to a gene: 2. The length of the CDR3 is 14 residues. CDR3 sequence (DNA): TGTGCCAGCAGTTTACAGGGACAGGGGAACATTCAGTACTTC. Translating gives CASSLQGQGNIQYF.